What follows are 16 T cell receptor beta chains derived from one specimen sequenced in a study of T cell changes during pregnancy in multiple sclerosis. This table comes from immunoSEQ multiplex PCR, and its TCRdb copy is limited to in-frame clones, with some not included. The sample shows tens of thousands of clones, more than 75% of them seen only once. The sample here was CD4+ T cells from peripheral blood mononuclear cells, taken in the first trimester of pregnancy. These receptors were obtained from a female donor with multiple sclerosis, enrolled in a pregnancy study.

This chain connects TRBV5-1 to TRBJ2-5; TRBD1 matches at 10 bases. Germline-derived CDR1 and CDR2 are SGHRS and YFSETQ. The CDR3 has 14 amino acids. V was pared by 4 bases and J by 5 bases, with 5 bases of the junction left unmatched. CDR3 sequence reads: CASSPSGQGETQYF. CDR3 coding DNA: TGCGCCAGCAGCCCATCGGGACAGGGGGAGACCCAGTACTTC.

CDR3 sequence (DNA): TGTGCCAGCAGCGTAGGAGGAGGTACGGATGGCTACACCTTC. It yields the protein CASSVGGGTDGYTF. V gene TRBV9 combines with J gene TRBJ1-2, with no clear D. From germline, CDR1 is SGDLS and CDR2 YYNGEE. This CDR3 has 14 residues. Trimming removed 0 bases at V and 6 bases at J, with 12 bases between.

This sequence joins TRBV5-6 and TRBJ1-6, with 8 nucleotides matching TRBD1. Trimming took 4 bases from V and 9 from J; bases not matched to a gene: 6. The germline V gene has CDR1 SGHDT and CDR2 YYEEEE. The CDR3 is 14 amino acids. CDR3 in amino acids: CASSARTGLSPLHF. The DNA of the CDR3 is TGTGCCAGCAGCGCTAGGACAGGGCTTTCACCCCTCCACTTT. The whole variable domain, filled in from reference TRBV5-6 and TRBJ1-6, reads DAGVTQSPTHLIKTRGQQVTLRCSPKSGHDTVSWYQQALGQGPQFIFQYYEEEERQRGNFPDRFSGHQFPNYSSELNVNALLLGDSALYLCASSARTGLSPLHFGNGTRLTVT.

Of note for this clone: This CDR3 fails to terminate in the conserved phenylalanine or tryptophan, so it likely reflects a read error. The CDR3 DNA sequence: TGTGCCAGCAGCTCCCTACGGGGGGGAGCTTTCCTT. Translating it yields CASSSLRGGAFL. This sequence joins TRBV28 and TRBJ1-1; D is perhaps TRBD1 (5 bases). The germline V gene has CDR1 MDHEN and CDR2 SYDVKM. Trimming shortened V by 6 bases and J by 10 bases, and 15 bases separated the two germline ends. The CDR3 covers 12 residues.

The rearrangement uses TRBV10-3 and TRBJ2-5, with a weak D call TRBD1 (6 bases). V lost 0 bases and J 7 bases, leaving 15 bases between the germline ends. This CDR3 is built from 15 residues. Germline lookup yields CDR1 ENHRY and CDR2 SYGVKD. DNA for the CDR3: TGTGCCATCAGTGAGTCGACAGGTCAGCAGGGGACCCAGTACTTC. This codes for CAISESTGQQGTQYF.

CDR3: CASSATSGAQSSYNEQFF. CDR3 sequence (DNA): TGTGCCAGCAGCGCGACTAGCGGAGCTCAGAGCTCCTACAATGAGCAGTTCTTC. The chain has TRBV9 and TRBJ2-1; 9 positions agree with TRBD2. CDR1 and CDR2 (germline): SGDLS, YYNGEE. V shed 3 bases, J shed 0 bases, and the junction held 10 bases outside the gene matches. The CDR3 loop spans 18 amino acids.

In DNA form, the CDR3 reads TGCAGCGTTGCAGGACAGGGGAGAAACACCATATATTTT. Translation: CSVAGQGRNTIYF. The chain uses TRBV29-1 and TRBJ1-3, with 9 bases aligning to TRBD1. The CDR3 has 13 amino acids. Trimming removed 4 bases from V and 5 bases from J; junction bases left unmatched: 3. Germline values: CDR1 SQVTM, CDR2 ANQGSEA.

J is TRBJ2-1 and V is TRBV7-3; 9 bases match TRBD2. Germline CDR1 and CDR2: SGHTA and FQGTGA. The J segment lost 9 bases and the V segment lost 5 bases, leaving 8 bases of the junction unmatched. CDR3 length: 14 amino acids. In DNA, the CDR3 is TGTGCCAGCAGCCCGGCGGGAGGGCCAGGTGAGCAGTTCTTC. It yields the protein CASSPAGGPGEQFF. The whole variable domain, remainder taken from reference TRBV7-3 and TRBJ2-1, is GAGVSQTPSNKVTEKGKYVELRCDPISGHTALYWYRQSLGQGPEFLIYFQGTGAADDSGLPNDRFFAVRPEGSVSTLKIQRTERGDSAVYLCASSPAGGPGEQFFGPGTRLTVL.

This sequence joins TRBV29-1 and TRBJ2-2; the match to TRBD2 covers 11 bases. The ends lost 2 bases at V and 1 base at J; junction bases unmatched: 6. The CDR3 consists of 17 residues. Germline V CDR1 and CDR2: SQVTM, ANQGSEA. CDR3 residues: CSVERTSGSQNTGELFF. In DNA form, the CDR3 reads TGCAGCGTTGAAAGGACTAGCGGGTCGCAGAACACCGGGGAGCTGTTTTTT.

The chain links TRBV5-8 to TRBJ2-1; 14 nucleotides agree with TRBD2. V lost 0 bases and J lost 9; bases outside the gene matches: 8. This CDR3 has 17 residues. The germline CDR1 and CDR2 sequences are SGHTS and YDEGEE. For the CDR3, the DNA is TGTGCCAGCAGCTTGGCGGGACTAGCGGGAGAAGGAGGTGAGCAGTTCTTC. Translation gives CASSLAGLAGEGGEQFF.

J is TRBJ2-1 and V is TRBV29-1; maybe TRBD2 (6 bases). This CDR3 spans 15 amino acids. The V gene's germline CDR1 is SQVTM and CDR2 ANQGSEA. Trimming cost V 6 bases and J 2 bases, with 17 bases left between them. The CDR3 region is CSVGGSRLTYNEQFF. The CDR3 coding sequence is TGCAGCGTCGGAGGGTCCCGACTTACCTACAATGAGCAGTTCTTC.

The chain has TRBV5-4 and TRBJ2-3, with TRBD2 identical over 8 bases. V gave up 4 bases and J gave up 4 bases; unmatched junction bases: 11. Germline V gene data show CDR1 as SGHNT and CDR2 as YYREEE (reference sequence). The CDR3 contains 16 residues. CDR3 in amino acids: CASSKPAGVDSDTQYF. The CDR3 region has the DNA TGTGCCAGCAGCAAGCCAGCGGGAGTTGATTCAGATACGCAGTATTTT.

This clone has just one count. The CDR3 region is CASSSQASTDTQYF. The CDR3 region has the DNA TGTGCCAGCAGCTCACAGGCGTCCACAGATACGCAGTATTTT. J is TRBJ2-3 and V is TRBV5-4; D may be TRBD1 (5 bases). V was trimmed by 3 bases and J by 2 bases, leaving 10 bases between them. Germline V gene sequence: CDR1 SGHNT, CDR2 YYREEE (reference sequence). CDR3 size: 14 residues.

This rearrangement joins TRBV19 to TRBJ1-2; a weak D match, TRBD1 (6 bases). V was cut by 6 bases and J by 6 bases, with 20 bases left in between. Germline CDR1 is LNHDA and CDR2 is SQIVND (reference sequence). This CDR3 has 15 amino acids. The CDR3 reads CASSTLSGVGDGYTF. The CDR3 nucleotides are TGTGCCAGTAGCACTCTCTCAGGGGTGGGGGATGGCTACACCTTC.

This chain links TRBV27 with TRBJ2-3, with TRBD1 as a possible D gene (6 bases). The germline CDR1 and CDR2 sequences are MNHEY and SMNVEV (reference sequence). The length of the CDR3 is 15 residues. Between the trimmed V and J ends, which lost 5 bases and 2 bases, there was a span of 14 bases. CDR3 protein: CASSQNRVLTDTQYF. The CDR3 DNA follows: TGTGCCAGCAGTCAGAACAGGGTACTCACAGATACGCAGTATTTT.

This clone was counted a single time. CDR3 sequence: CASSPGQGNEKLFF. CDR3 coding DNA: TGTGCCAGCTCACCGGGACAGGGAAATGAAAAACTGTTTTTT. V gene TRBV18 combines with J gene TRBJ1-4; 9 bases line up with TRBD1. The CDR3 consists of 14 residues. CDR1 and CDR2 from the germline V gene are KGHSH and LQKENI. The ends lost 3 bases at V and 5 bases at J; junction bases unmatched: 1. Complete variable domain (other parts from reference TRBV18 and TRBJ1-4): NAGVMQNPRHLVRRRGQEARLRCSPMKGHSHVYWYRQLPEEGLKFMVYLQKENIIDESGMPKERFSAEFPKEGPSILRIQQVVRGDSAAYFCASSPGQGNEKLFFGSGTQLSVL.